The text below deals with one T cell receptor beta chain. This sample is part of a study of blood T cell repertoires in COVID-19. Study in general: Sites in the United States, Italy and Spain provided acute and convalescent COVID-19 samples. The cDNA or gDNA used as material had been derived from T cells, B-cell-depleted T cells, or PBMCs.

As processed by the authors: By means of reference gene primer amplification, nucleated cell counts were estimated. Measured with immunoSEQ multiplex PCR; TCRdb has only the in-frame clones, and not every one. That table supplies the V and J calls and clone size; D and trimming were determined from the DNA. Of about 190,000 clones listed, almost 85% are singletons. In germline, CDR1 is SQVTM, CDR2 ANQGSEA. The CDR3 runs to 18 residues. V was clipped by 3 bases and J by 1 base; unmatched bases: 17. The TCR was taken from a woman in her 70s with active or convalescent COVID-19. The rearrangement joins TRBV29-1 to TRBJ1-2; 7 nucleotides match TRBD1. Sequenced material: peripheral blood. The CDR3 here is CSVEWSKGALALNYGYTF. The CDR3 bases are TGCAGCGTTGAGTGGTCCAAGGGGGCTTTGGCCCTTAACTATGGCTACACCTTC.